This TCR beta chain was found in a study of T cell responses to AZD1222 COVID-19 vaccine. Findings of the study overall: Repertoires were obtained only post-peak T cell response. The donors showed a predominance of white British ancestry and of females, with possible underestimation of clonal diversity. CD4 TCRs linked to vaccination spanned spike, dominating at 160-218 and 743-854.

To note about this clone: Antigen unknown.

V dropped 4 bases and J dropped 6; count of bases not matched to a gene: 3. The CDR3 is made up of 13 amino acids. Germline assignment: CDR1 SNHLY and CDR2 FYNNEI. The assay was immunoSEQ multiplex PCR, and TCRdb's table has in-frame clones only and misses some. The sample has some 84,000 clones, around 88% seen once. The source of this sequence is an adult who received the AZD1222 COVID-19 vaccine. The chain employs TRBV2 and TRBJ2-7; 10 positions match TRBD1. This sample comprised peripheral blood, obtained 28 days after the second AZD1222 dose. This CDR3 is CASSGQGAGEQYF. DNA of the CDR3: TGTGCCAGCAGTGGACAGGGGGCGGGCGAGCAGTACTTC.